Listed below are T cell receptor beta chains from one sample, sequenced in a study of blood T cell repertoires in COVID-19. Data came from immunoSEQ multiplex PCR; TCRdb stores just in-frame clones and leaves some out. In the table there are roughly 400,000 clones, over 75% of which are singletons. The sequenced material came from PBMCs or T cells enriched from blood (not recorded which). The receptors come from a woman under 30 who had been exposed to COVID-19. Both conserved end residues are part of each CDR3. D genes are given only for firm matches. A clone size is listed for some rows: how often the clone was seen (once, few, many), or a class if it is expanded.

clone_size | d_call | cdr3_length | j_call | v_call | cdr3_aa | cdr3_nt
NA | NA | 13 | TRBJ1-3 | TRBV11-2 | CASSNGGVNTIYF | TGTGCCAGCAGCAATGGGGGGGTAAACACCATATATTTT
NA | NA | 15 | TRBJ1-5 | TRBV2 | CASSEAHRGNQPQHF | TGTGCCAGCAGTGAAGCGCACAGGGGCAATCAGCCCCAGCATTTT
NA | TRBD2 | 15 | TRBJ2-5 | TRBV28 | CASSFRASGGETQYF | TGTGCCAGCAGTTTTCGGGCGTCGGGGGGAGAGACCCAGTACTTC
NA | NA | 13 | TRBJ1-5 | TRBV6-5 | CASSLSPNQPQHF | TGTGCCAGCAGTCTATCTCCCAATCAGCCCCAGCATTTT
NA | NA | 13 | TRBJ2-2 | TRBV13 | CASSPQTSGELFF | TGTGCCAGCAGCCCACAGACCTCCGGGGAGCTGTTTTTT
NA | TRBD2 | 15 | TRBJ2-5 | TRBV28 | CASSTSGGYQETQYF | TGTGCCAGCAGCACTAGCGGAGGGTACCAAGAGACCCAGTACTTC
NA | NA | 14 | TRBJ2-7 | TRBV18 | CASSPPNRQNEQYF | TGTGCCAGCTCACCACCTAACAGGCAGAACGAGCAGTACTTC
once | NA | 15 | TRBJ1-5 | TRBV7-2 | CASSLGRGWNQPQHF | TGTGCCAGCAGCTTGGGCAGGGGATGGAATCAGCCCCAGCATTTT
NA | NA | 14 | TRBJ1-5 | TRBV3-1/TRBV3-2 | CASSQGAGNQPQHF | TGTGCCAGCAGCCAAGGGGCAGGGAATCAGCCCCAGCATTTT
NA | TRBD2 | 15 | TRBJ2-7 | TRBV25-1 | CASSGLAGGSYEQYF | TGTGCCAGCAGTGGACTAGCGGGAGGCTCCTACGAGCAGTACTTC
once | NA | 9 | TRBJ1-2 | TRBV6-4 | CASISGYTF | TGTGCCAGCATATCTGGCTACACCTTC
NA | NA | 16 | TRBJ1-1 | TRBV6-5 | CASRYGSNRRSTEAFF | TGTGCCAGCAGGTACGGGTCCAACAGGCGATCCACTGAAGCTTTCTTT
NA | TRBD1 | 14 | TRBJ1-4 | TRBV7-9 | CASSLVGGDSELFF | TGTGCCAGCAGCTTAGTAGGTGGGGACAGTGAACTGTTTTTT
NA | TRBD2 | 16 | TRBJ2-7 | TRBV27 | CASSFLPSGGGYEQYF | TGTGCCAGCAGTTTCTTACCAAGCGGGGGCGGGTACGAGCAGTACTTC
NA | NA | 15 | TRBJ1-5 | TRBV5-1 | CASSLEGYSNQPQHF | TGCGCCAGCAGCTTGGAGGGGTATAGCAATCAGCCCCAGCATTTT
NA | TRBD1 | 16 | TRBJ2-4 | TRBV7-2 | CASSLVWTGRGNIQYF | TGTGCCAGCAGCTTAGTTTGGACAGGGCGGGGAAACATTCAGTACTTC
NA | NA | 16 | TRBJ2-7 | TRBV27 | CASSLHGQGGSYEQYF | TGTGCCAGCAGTTTACACGGACAGGGAGGGTCCTACGAGCAGTACTTC
once | NA | 14 | TRBJ2-7 | TRBV5-1 | CASSPAPGSYEQYF | TGCGCCAGCAGCCCGGCCCCGGGCTCCTACGAGCAGTACTTC
NA | NA | 15 | TRBJ1-2 | TRBV6-5 | CATLQYPDRYYGYTF | TGTGCCACCCTTCAATACCCGGACAGATACTATGGCTACACCTTC
NA | NA | 13 | TRBJ1-1 | TRBV5-1 | CASSLAGDTEAFF | TGCGCCAGCAGCTTGGCGGGGGACACTGAAGCTTTCTTT
NA | NA | 16 | TRBJ2-7 | TRBV28 | CASSLDPNGGGDEQYF | TGTGCCAGCAGTTTGGATCCTAATGGGGGCGGCGACGAGCAGTACTTC
NA | NA | 15 | TRBJ2-1 | TRBV6-5 | CASSFTSGAYNEQFF | TGTGCCAGCTCCTTCACCAGCGGTGCCTACAATGAGCAGTTCTTC
NA | NA | 17 | TRBJ1-1 | TRBV28 | CASSPGGVGAMNTEAFF | TGTGCCAGCAGCCCGGGGGGGGTGGGGGCCATGAACACTGAAGCTTTCTTT
NA | NA | 12 | TRBJ2-7 | TRBV28 | CASKASAYEQYF | TGTGCCAGCAAGGCTAGCGCCTACGAGCAGTACTTC
NA | TRBD2 | 18 | TRBJ2-1 | TRBV2 | CASRSGLAGGISYNEQFF | TGTGCCAGCAGATCGGGACTAGCGGGGGGCATCTCCTACAATGAGCAGTTCTTC